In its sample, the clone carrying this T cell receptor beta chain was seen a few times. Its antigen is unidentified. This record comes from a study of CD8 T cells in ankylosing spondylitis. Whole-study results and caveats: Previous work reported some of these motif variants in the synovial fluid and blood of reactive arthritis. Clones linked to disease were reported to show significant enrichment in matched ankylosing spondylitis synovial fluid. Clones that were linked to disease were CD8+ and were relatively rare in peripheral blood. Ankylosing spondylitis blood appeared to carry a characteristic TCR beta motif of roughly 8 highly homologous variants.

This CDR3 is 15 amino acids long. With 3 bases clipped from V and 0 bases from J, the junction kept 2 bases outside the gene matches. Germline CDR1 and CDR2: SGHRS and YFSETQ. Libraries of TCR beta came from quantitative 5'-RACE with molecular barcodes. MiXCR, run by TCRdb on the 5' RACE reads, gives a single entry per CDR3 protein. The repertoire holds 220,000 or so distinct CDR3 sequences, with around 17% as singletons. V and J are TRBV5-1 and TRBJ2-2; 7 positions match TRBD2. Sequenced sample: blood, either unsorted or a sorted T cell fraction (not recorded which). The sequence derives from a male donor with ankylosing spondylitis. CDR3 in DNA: TGCGCCAGCAGCTACCGGGAGGCGAACACCGGGGAGCTGTTTTTT. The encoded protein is CASSYREANTGELFF.